This TCR beta chain is from a study of tumor-infiltrating lymphocytes in oesophageal squamous cell carcinoma. TCRdb re-derived calls from the PCR reads in MiXCR, one entry per CDR3 protein. The sample holds 15,000 to 20,000 distinct CDR3 sequences, 44% seen once. Germline V gene sequence: CDR1 SGHTA, CDR2 FQGTGA. V shed 2 bases and J shed 2 bases, with 8 bases lying between them. CDR3 length: 14 residues. The clonotype originates from a female donor with esophageal squamous cell carcinoma. The sample comprised blood. The rearrangement links TRBV7-3 to TRBJ2-3; D gene uncertain. CDR3 coding DNA: TGTGCCAGCAGCTTAGGCGGAACCACAGATACGCAGTATTTT. Translated, it gives CASSLGGTTDTQYF.